This TCR beta chain was obtained from a study of T cell responses to AZD1222 COVID-19 vaccine. V shed 7 bases and J shed 0 bases, with 10 bases lying between them. The CDR3 length is 13 residues. Per germline, CDR1 SGHNT and CDR2 YENEEA. Points on this clone: The antigen remains undetermined.

It was second doses at about 4 or about 12 weeks that were pooled. Only in-frame clones appear in the TCRdb table, and some are missing; sequencing was by immunoSEQ multiplex PCR. The table shows some 100,000 clones, with roughly 90% occurring only once. General study points: Nearly half of spike-specific TCRs reportedly target variant regions that are unmutated in the B.1.351 and B.1.1.7 variants. There were repertoire samples only from the period after the peak T cell response.

The sample was peripheral blood, taken 28 days after the second AZD1222 dose. J is TRBJ2-7 and V is TRBV11-3; unclear D gene. The receptor's source is an adult who received the AZD1222 COVID-19 vaccine. The CDR3 region has the DNA TGTGCCAGCACCCGCGACGACTCCTACGAGCAGTACTTC. Translated: CASTRDDSYEQYF.